This T cell receptor beta chain was found in a study of cytomegalovirus exposure and HLA in healthy donors. For the study at large: Of the donors genotyped, several hundred in all, 80% to 85% fell in the Caucasian-associated ancestry cluster. Overall study findings and caveats: Cytomegalovirus-associated TCR beta chains were listed, numbering over 150. Sequencing likely generated an artifact that appeared as a cluster of highly shared sequence variants.

The study sampled nominally healthy donors, though unrecorded immune exposures were likely. A note on this clone: Its antigen is unidentified.

Primers included in the PCR were 60 Vbeta and 13 Jbeta primers. Sequenced by immunoSEQ multiplex PCR; TCRdb stores in-frame clones only, minus some. This repertoire shows around 150,000 clones, 70% found once; its top ten account for 4.7%. This receptor was identified in a man between 18 and 35 years old in good health and CMV-seropositive. The material sequenced was PBMCs.

CDR3 coding DNA: TGTGCCAGTAGTATAGTAGGAGGGTTCCAAGAGACCCAGTACTTC. Residues: CASSIVGGFQETQYF. V and J are TRBV19 and TRBJ2-5; D possibly corresponds to TRBD2 (6 bases). Germline values: CDR1 LNHDA, CDR2 SQIVND (reference sequence). Trimming stripped 1 base from V and 1 base from J, with 10 bases between. There are 15 residues in the CDR3.